This TCR beta chain appears in the sequencing data of a study of vaccination and CD4 T cells after COVID-19. The Oncomine TCR Beta short-read assay was applied to DNA of cultured CD4+ T cells. TCRdb re-called the PCR reads with MiXCR, one entry per CDR3 protein. Here the sample spans approximately 12,000 distinct CDR3 sequences, 20% being singletons. Stated treatment: roughly 11-day PBMC culture with coronavirus spike peptide pools or control peptides (ViraFEST assay). For this clonotype: Its antigen is as yet unknown.

Sequences were derived from CD4+ T cells from blood, cultured in vitro, sampled before SARS-CoV-2 vaccination. The source of this sequence is a human donor who received a COVID-19 vaccine.

The CDR3 is CAWSVGGAAKNIQYF. CDR3 DNA sequence: TGTGCCTGGAGTGTAGGTGGGGCTGCCAAAAACATTCAGTACTTC. This rearrangement joins TRBV30 to TRBJ2-4; a weak D match, TRBD1 (5 bases). Germline V gene sequence: CDR1 GTSNPN, CDR2 SVGIG (reference sequence). This CDR3 spans 15 amino acids. V lost 0 bases to trimming and J lost 1 base, with 10 bases between them.